This entry features one TCR beta chain sequence. Its antigen remains unidentified. No base quality information exists; no much larger clone differs at one position. TCRdb records Illumina NovaSeq 6000 as the sequencer. Using 5'RACE with constant-segment primers, TCRalpha and TCRbeta cDNA libraries were constructed, with sample barcodes and unique molecular identifiers added in the process. Trizol reagent was used to extract RNA from every sample. Libraries were amplified in two PCR steps, with a second sample barcode and Illumina TruSeq adapters added in the second step. Sequencing of libraries was performed on an Illumina NovaSeq with 2 x 150 bp paired-end reads. Per the original workflow: Demultiplexing of reads and collapsing into UMI-guided consensus sequences were performed with migec v1.2.7. Using mixcr v2.1.11, UMI consensuses were aligned to TRA and TRB V and J templates and then assembled into clonotypes. A clonotype was counted as expanded or contracted only if both edgeR and NoisET called the change significant, with noise models trained on biological replicates. For edgeR calls, the cutoffs were a false discovery rate-adjusted p below 0.01 and a log2 fold-change threshold of 1. PCA with hierarchical clustering of max-normalized trajectories of the 1000 most abundant clonotypes was used as exploratory dynamics analysis. Separately sequenced CD4+ and CD8+ repertoires were used to assign the CD4 or CD8 phenotype of responding clones. In-frame beta chains were kept once TCRdb had trimmed the public reads at Q25 with fastp and called clones with MiXCR. Identical CDR3 protein sequences are pooled into one entry, listed with their most common genes and DNA. The V and J calls follow TCRdb's processing rather than the paper's. This sample lists roughly 40,000 distinct CDR3 sequences; 6% to 8.5% were detected once. Clones ranked in the top ten supply approximately 0.8% of the sample.

The data originate from a study of T-cell memory formation after mild COVID-19 (dated by TCRdb to 2020 to 2023). Background on the whole study: TCR sequence clusters from the two donors were found to be largely donor specific. The cohort comprised two young, previously healthy adult volunteers, one female and one male. Longitudinal TCRalpha and TCRbeta repertoire sequencing tracked T-cell clones expanding and contracting after mild COVID-19 in two donors. The investigation overall reported the following: SARS-CoV-2 specificity was not confirmed for the second-wave clones peaking on day 37. Only a couple of mild cases were covered in the study, and larger cohorts including severe cases with pre-infection samples were considered necessary. Some responding clones were found in pre-infection memory, which suggests that pre-existing cross-reactive memory T cells took part in the SARS-CoV-2 response. Contracting CD4+ clones turned up mainly in the CM and EM memory subsets, whereas EMRA was where CD8+ clones were enriched. Balanced CD4/CD8 phenotypes were observed for clones contracting from day 15 to 85, whereas a bias towards CD4+ was observed for a second wave of clones expanding from day 15 to 37.

V is pruned by 5 bases and J by 4 bases, leaving 2 bases of the junction without a gene match. CDR1 and CDR2, per the germline V gene (reference sequence), are LNHNV and YYDKDF. The CDR3 measures 13 amino acids from cysteine to phenylalanine. The read is trimmed to its CDR3 DNA, 39 bases read in frame from base 1. PBMCs were isolated by Ficoll-Paque density gradient centrifugation. The sequence derives from an adult who had mild COVID-19 (a few samples of this study predate the infection). The sample titles of this study are shuffled in the database, so cell type and time point are left out. The sequenced material came from PBMCs or a T cell subset sorted from them (not recorded which). The chain uses TRBV15 and TRBJ2-7; a stretch of 10 junction bases matches TRBD1. The nucleotide sequence reads as follows: TGTGCCACCAGCGGACAGGGGGGATACGAGCAGTACTTC. This sequence encodes CATSGQGGYEQYF.